The entry below gives a single T cell receptor beta chain sequence along with its context. Germline V gene lookup returns CDR1 LGHNA and CDR2 YSLEER. The V and J ends lost 1 base and 10 bases, in that order; junction bases with no gene match: 3. The CDR3 spans 13 residues. The data are from a study of blood T cell repertoires in COVID-19. Clinical history reported by participants formed the basis on which cohorts were assigned. Clones were read by immunoSEQ multiplex PCR, and TCRdb kept only the in-frame ones, dropping some. The table shows fewer than 350,000 clones, with around nine tenths occurring only once.

The source is a woman between 35 and 50 years old who had recovered from COVID-19. This rearrangement joins TRBV4-3 to TRBJ2-1; 8 nucleotides line up with TRBD2. Sequences were obtained from PBMCs or T cells enriched from blood (not recorded which). Here the CDR3 DNA reads TGCGCCAGCAGCCAAGTTGCTAGCGGGGAGCAGTTCTTC. It specifies CASSQVASGEQFF.